This TCR beta chain came from a study of shared clonotypes between healthy human individuals. Study-level results: The small donor group covered limited genetic and exposure diversity.

Naive CD8 isolation took CD45RO-negative cells positively selected for CCR7 and excluded terminally differentiated effector memory CD45RA+ cells. This table comes from immunoSEQ multiplex PCR, and its TCRdb copy is limited to in-frame clones, with some not included. This table has approximately 810,000 clones, around 92% appearing once. A note on this clone: Its antigen is not identified.

Germline CDR1 reads MNHNS; CDR2 reads SASEGT. The V and J ends lost 6 bases and 7 bases, in that order; junction bases with no gene match: 12. The CDR3 spans 16 residues. The origin of this receptor is a man aged 30 to 39 in good health. This rearrangement joins TRBV6-1 to TRBJ2-7; 13 nucleotides match TRBD2. The sample consisted of naive CD8+ T cells sorted from blood. CDR3 amino acids: CASRERTSGSPLEQYF. The CDR3 DNA is TGTGCCAGCAGGGAACGGACTAGCGGGAGCCCCTTGGAGCAGTACTTC.